This TCR beta chain is drawn from a study of monozygotic twins with inflammatory bowel disease. Study results and caveats: The analysis did not separate different T cell subtypes.

Concerning this clonotype itself: Its antigen is still unknown.

The germline V gene encodes CDR1 MDHEN and CDR2 SYDVKM. The CDR3 totals 17 residues. Researchers used template switching to add UMIs featuring a 6-nucleotide sample barcode. No DNA is given; TCRdb re-called the 5' RACE reads and lists each CDR3 protein once. This sample's table reports over 350,000 distinct CDR3 sequences. The specimen sequenced was blood. The chain combines TRBV28 with TRBJ2-3; the TRBD2 assignment by TCRdb is unverifiable without DNA. The TCR was taken from a human donor with ulcerative colitis or Crohn's disease, or a healthy co-twin of an affected twin (not recorded which). The CDR3 reads CASSLNSLAGVTDTQYF.